The 4 T cell receptor beta chains given below trace back to one sample, sequenced in a study of T-cell memory formation after mild COVID-19. Using its own MiXCR run on the 5' RACE reads, TCRdb lists one record per CDR3 protein. This table has approximately 150,000 distinct CDR3 sequences, 14% appearing once. Sequencing used PBMCs or a T cell subset sorted from them (not recorded which). All receptors derive from an adult woman who had mild COVID-19 (a few samples of this study predate the infection). Cell type and time point are not known.

The chain combines TRBV4-1 with TRBJ1-1; D gene ambiguous. This CDR3 region has 13 residues. The V gene lost 5 bases and the J gene lost 1 base, with 8 bases spanning the gap. Germline V gene sequence: CDR1 MGHRA, CDR2 YSYEKL. The CDR3: CASSSIQNTEAFF. The CDR3 DNA reads as TGCGCCAGCAGCTCGATACAGAACACTGAAGCTTTCTTT.

The chain links TRBV5-1 to TRBJ2-5; TRBD1 matches 7 bases. Unmatched junction bases numbered 4, after V lost 0 bases and J lost 5 bases. The CDR3 loop spans 14 amino acids. Germline lookup yields CDR1 SGHRS and CDR2 YFSETQ. The DNA of the CDR3 is TGCGCCAGCAGCTTGGGACAGGGAATGGAGACCCAGTACTTC. Translating gives CASSLGQGMETQYF.

The V gene is TRBV2, the J gene TRBJ2-7; perhaps TRBD2 as D (5 bases). The CDR3 spans 14 residues. Germline V CDR1 and CDR2: SNHLY, FYNNEI. V gave up 5 bases and J gave up 0 bases, with 11 bases separating them. The DNA of the CDR3 is TGTGCCAGCAGTCCTGACTACGGCTCCTACGAGCAGTACTTC. Its protein product is CASSPDYGSYEQYF.

The rearrangement uses TRBV12-3 or TRBV12-4 and TRBJ1-3; D is perhaps TRBD1 (5 bases). V dropped 5 bases and J dropped 8 bases, with 16 bases sitting between them. The CDR3 is made up of 14 amino acids. Written as DNA, the CDR3 is TGTGCCAGCAGTCGGGCGTCCTCGGGGGACACCATATATTTT. As protein: CASSRASSGDTIYF.